This paragraph covers one TCR beta chain sequence. The data were taken from a study of blood T cell repertoires in COVID-19. Some clones are missing from TCRdb's copy, which holds only in-frame ones; the method was immunoSEQ multiplex PCR. The sample has 200,000 or so clones, more than 85% seen once; the top ten hold approximately 2.9%. Germline values: CDR1 LGHDT, CDR2 YNNKEL (reference sequence). The CDR3 is 14 amino acids. Trimming took off 1 base at V and 3 bases at J, with 10 bases between the two ends. Sequenced sample: peripheral blood. The receptor was isolated from a man between 60 and 75 years old with acute or convalescent COVID-19. The rearrangement joins TRBV3-1 (or the pseudogene TRBV3-2) to TRBJ2-7; possible D gene TRBD2, 6 bases. The CDR3 is CASSQGTGDYEQYF. CDR3 DNA sequence: TGTGCCAGCAGCCAAGGGACGGGGGACTACGAGCAGTACTTC.